The 9 T cell receptor beta chains below were found in one sample sequenced in a study of shared clonotypes between healthy human individuals. Assay used: immunoSEQ multiplex PCR; TCRdb lists only in-frame clones, some missing. Here the sample spans some 2,500,000 clones, roughly 90% being singletons. The sequencing sample was made of naive CD4+ T cells from PBMCs. Subset meaning: CD45RA+ positively selected. Receptors originate from a man aged 18-30 years in good health. Some clones in this sample may be carry-over from other donors' samples.

This chain links TRBV5-1 with TRBJ2-2, with D hard to call. Between the trimmed V and J ends, which lost 0 bases and 3 bases, there was a span of 6 bases. Per the germline V gene, CDR1 is SGHRS and CDR2 is YFSETQ. This CDR3 comprises 14 residues. The CDR3 DNA reads TGCGCCAGCAGCTTGGAGGTGTACACCGGGGAGCTGTTTTTT. Translation gives CASSLEVYTGELFF.

The chain links TRBV5-4 to TRBJ1-2; unclear D gene. Trimming took 4 bases from V and 0 from J, leaving 16 bases between them. Germline CDR1 is SGHNT and CDR2 is YYREEE (reference sequence). This CDR3 region has 16 residues. The CDR3, as DNA: TGTGCCAGCAGCCCTGCGGGAGTCCAAGCTAACTATGGCTACACCTTC. Protein sequence: CASSPAGVQANYGYTF. Complete variable domain (other parts from reference TRBV5-4 and TRBJ1-2): ETGVTQSPTHLIKTRGQQVTLRCSSQSGHNTVSWYQQALGQGPQFIFQYYREEENGRGNFPPRFSGLQFPNYSSELNVNALELDDSALYLCASSPAGVQANYGYTFGSGTRLTVV.

The rearrangement uses TRBV7-2 and TRBJ1-5; the D gene is possibly TRBD1 (6 bases). Trimming removed 5 bases at V and 6 bases at J, with 17 bases between. Germline loops: CDR1 SGHTA, CDR2 FQGNSA. CDR3 size: 15 residues. The CDR3 spells CASSQSGGLTQPQHF. The CDR3 DNA sequence: TGTGCCAGCAGCCAATCGGGGGGGCTTACTCAGCCCCAGCATTTT.

The chain combines TRBV7-3 with TRBJ2-2; 7 bases are shared with TRBD2. Germline V gene sequence: CDR1 SGHTA, CDR2 FQGTGA. The CDR3 contains 18 residues. V lost 2 bases and J lost 4; bases outside the gene matches: 13. CDR3 DNA sequence: TGTGCCAGCAGCTTATTTTTTCGGGCGGGAGTGGGCACCGGGGAGCTGTTTTTT. This encodes CASSLFFRAGVGTGELFF. Variable domain in full (rest from reference TRBV7-3 and TRBJ2-2): GAGVSQTPSNKVTEKGKYVELRCDPISGHTALYWYRQSLGQGPEFLIYFQGTGAADDSGLPNDRFFAVRPEGSVSTLKIQRTERGDSAVYLCASSLFFRAGVGTGELFFGEGSRLTVL.

This chain connects TRBV12-5 to TRBJ1-4; D gene uncertain. In germline, CDR1 is LGHNT, CDR2 FRNRAP. This CDR3 comprises 9 residues. V was shortened by 11 bases and J by 3 bases, with 1 base between the two germline ends. CDR3 residues: CAPNEKLFF. The CDR3 DNA sequence: TGTGCTCCTAATGAAAAACTGTTTTTT.

The chain combines TRBV5-1 with TRBJ1-2; perhaps TRBD1 as D (5 bases). Germline CDR1 reads SGHRS; CDR2 reads YFSETQ. CDR3 length: 13 residues. Trimming shortened V by 4 bases and J by 7 bases, and 14 bases separated the two germline ends. The CDR3 here is CASSPGLSGGYTF. DNA for the CDR3: TGCGCCAGCAGCCCGGGACTCTCCGGTGGCTACACCTTC.

Regarding this clone: At the DNA level, this CDR3 is encoded by other sequences in the same sample as well. V usage is TRBV2 and J usage is TRBJ2-5; D is undetermined. CDR1 is SNHLY, CDR2 FYNNEI, per germline. This CDR3 is built from 13 residues. V gave up 3 bases and J gave up 5 bases, with 10 bases separating them. DNA for the CDR3: TGTGCCAGCAGTGAGGGAATTCAGGAGACCCAGTACTTC. Translation: CASSEGIQETQYF.

The chain recombines TRBV2 with TRBJ2-7, with 10 bases aligning to TRBD1. CDR3 length: 14 residues. Losses at the gene ends were 6 bases for V and 5 bases for J; bases not matched to a gene: 7. Germline-derived CDR1 and CDR2 are SNHLY and FYNNEI. The CDR3 DNA reads as TGTGCCAGCAGGACCGGGACAGGGGTCCACGAGCAGTACTTC. Its protein is CASRTGTGVHEQYF.

This chain connects TRBV4-2 to TRBJ2-7; D is ambiguous. The CDR3 is made up of 17 amino acids. CDR1 and CDR2 from the germline V gene are LGHNA and YNFKEQ. Deletions cut 2 bases from V and 2 bases from J, with 19 bases between. For the CDR3, the DNA is TGTGCCAGCAGCCAACAATCGGGTCATACAGATCCCTACGAGCAGTACTTC. The encoded protein is CASSQQSGHTDPYEQYF.